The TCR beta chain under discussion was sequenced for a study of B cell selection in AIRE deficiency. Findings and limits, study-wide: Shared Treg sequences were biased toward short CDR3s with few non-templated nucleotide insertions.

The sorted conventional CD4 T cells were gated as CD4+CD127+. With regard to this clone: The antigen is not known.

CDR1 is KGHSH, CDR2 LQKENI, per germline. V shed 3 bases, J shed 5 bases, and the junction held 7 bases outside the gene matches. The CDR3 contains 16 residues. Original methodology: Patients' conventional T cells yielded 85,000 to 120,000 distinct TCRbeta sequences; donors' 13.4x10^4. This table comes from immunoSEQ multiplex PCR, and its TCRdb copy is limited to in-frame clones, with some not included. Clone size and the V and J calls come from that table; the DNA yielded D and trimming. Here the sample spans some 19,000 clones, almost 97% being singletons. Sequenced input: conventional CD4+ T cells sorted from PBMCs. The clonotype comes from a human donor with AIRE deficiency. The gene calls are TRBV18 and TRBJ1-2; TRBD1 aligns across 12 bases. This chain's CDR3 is CASSPTSGQGAYGYTF. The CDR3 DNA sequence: TGTGCCAGCTCACCCACCTCGGGACAGGGGGCGTATGGCTACACCTTC.